This section outlines one TCR beta chain sequence together with its context. Trimming took 6 bases from V and 4 from J, leaving 13 bases between them. The germline gives CDR1 MNHEY, CDR2 SMNVEV (reference sequence). CDR3 length equals 14 residues. An amount of RNA that ranged from 0.5 to 1 ug was reverse transcribed with random hexamers. Amplification of TCR beta CDR3 spanned 54 Vbeta and 13 Jbeta via immunoSEQ multiplex PCR. A single record per CDR3 protein comes from TCRdb applying MiXCR to the immunoSEQ multiplex PCR reads. This sample has roughly 300,000 distinct CDR3 sequences; around 84% occur once, and the top ten carry over 0.1%. These data come from a study of CD8 T cells in Susac syndrome. Sequencing targeted TCR beta in T cells from blood (CD8+ and CD4+). TEMRA cells were FACS-enriched, with CD8+ and CD4+ T cells isolated negatively.

The receptor was derived from a human donor with multiple sclerosis. Sequencing was carried out using CD8+ T cells from PBMCs. The V gene is TRBV27, the J gene TRBJ2-1; no clear D gene. The CDR3 reads CASSYPGAYNEQFF. The CDR3 coding sequence is TGTGCCAGCAGCTACCCGGGTGCGTACAATGAGCAGTTCTTC.